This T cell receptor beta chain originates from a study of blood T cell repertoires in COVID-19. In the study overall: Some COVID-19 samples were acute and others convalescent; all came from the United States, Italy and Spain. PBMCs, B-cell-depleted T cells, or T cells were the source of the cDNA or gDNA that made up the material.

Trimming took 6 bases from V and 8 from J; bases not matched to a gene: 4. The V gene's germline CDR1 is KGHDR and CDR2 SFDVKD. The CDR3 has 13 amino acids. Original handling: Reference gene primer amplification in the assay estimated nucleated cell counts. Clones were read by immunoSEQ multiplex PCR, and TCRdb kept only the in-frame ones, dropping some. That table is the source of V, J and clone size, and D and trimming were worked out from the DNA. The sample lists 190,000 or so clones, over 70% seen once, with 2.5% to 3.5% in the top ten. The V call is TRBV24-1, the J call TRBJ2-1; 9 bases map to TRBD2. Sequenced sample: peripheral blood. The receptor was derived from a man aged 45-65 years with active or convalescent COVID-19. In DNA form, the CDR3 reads TGTGCCACCAGTCCTAGCGGGGCGGATGAGCAGTTCTTC. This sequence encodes CATSPSGADEQFF.